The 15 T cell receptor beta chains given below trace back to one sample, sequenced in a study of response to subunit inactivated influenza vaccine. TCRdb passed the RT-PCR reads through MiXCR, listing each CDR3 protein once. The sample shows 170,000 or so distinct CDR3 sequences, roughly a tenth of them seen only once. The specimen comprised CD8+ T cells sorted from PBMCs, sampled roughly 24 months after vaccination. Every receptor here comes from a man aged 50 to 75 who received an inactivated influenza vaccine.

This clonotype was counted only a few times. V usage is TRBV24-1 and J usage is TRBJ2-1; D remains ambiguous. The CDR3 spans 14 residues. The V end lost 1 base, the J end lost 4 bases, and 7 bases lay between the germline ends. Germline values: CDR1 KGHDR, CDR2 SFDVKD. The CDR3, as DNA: TGTGCCACCAGTGATTTAGAACTTTACAATGAGCAGTTCTTC. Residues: CATSDLELYNEQFF.

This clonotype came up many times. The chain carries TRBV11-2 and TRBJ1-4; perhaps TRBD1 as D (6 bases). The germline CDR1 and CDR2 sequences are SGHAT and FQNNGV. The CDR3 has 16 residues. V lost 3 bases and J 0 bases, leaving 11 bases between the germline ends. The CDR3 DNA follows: TGTGCCAGCAGCTTTTTTTACAGGGCAACTAATGAAAAACTGTTTTTT. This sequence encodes CASSFFYRATNEKLFF.

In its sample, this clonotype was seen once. DNA for the CDR3: TGTGCAAGCGAGGACAGGGGCAATGAGCAGTTCTTC. Protein sequence: CASEDRGNEQFF. This rearrangement joins TRBV12-3 or TRBV12-4 to TRBJ2-1; 9 bases line up with TRBD1. This CDR3 region has 12 residues.

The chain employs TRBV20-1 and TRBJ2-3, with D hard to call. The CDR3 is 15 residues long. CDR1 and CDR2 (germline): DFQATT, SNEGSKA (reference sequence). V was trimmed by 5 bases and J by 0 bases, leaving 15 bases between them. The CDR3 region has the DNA TGCAGTGCTGAAGGGCACAGCAGGAGCACAGATACGCAGTATTTT. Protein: CSAEGHSRSTDTQYF.

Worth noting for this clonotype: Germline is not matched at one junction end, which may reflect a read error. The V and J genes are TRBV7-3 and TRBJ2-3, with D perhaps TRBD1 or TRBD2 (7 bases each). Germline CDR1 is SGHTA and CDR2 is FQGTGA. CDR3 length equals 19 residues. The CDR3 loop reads CASSLGQVWGGAGTETQYF. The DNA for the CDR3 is TGTGCCAGCAGCTTAGGACAGGTCTGGGGGGGCGCTGGGACAGAGACGCAGTATTTT.

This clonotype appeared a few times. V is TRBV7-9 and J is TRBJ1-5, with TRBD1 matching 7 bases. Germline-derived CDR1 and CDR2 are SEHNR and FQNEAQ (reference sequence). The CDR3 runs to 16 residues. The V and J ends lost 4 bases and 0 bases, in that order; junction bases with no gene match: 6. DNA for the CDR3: TGTGCCAGCAGCTCGACCGACAGGGATAGCAATCAGCCCCAGCATTTT. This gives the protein CASSSTDRDSNQPQHF.

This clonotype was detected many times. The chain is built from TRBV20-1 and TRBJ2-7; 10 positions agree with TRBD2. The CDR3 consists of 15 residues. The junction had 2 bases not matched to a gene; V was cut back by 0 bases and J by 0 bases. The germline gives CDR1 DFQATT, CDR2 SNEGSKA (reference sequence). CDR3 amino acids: CSARDLAGVSYEQYF. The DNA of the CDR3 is TGCAGTGCTAGAGACCTAGCGGGAGTCTCCTACGAGCAGTACTTC.

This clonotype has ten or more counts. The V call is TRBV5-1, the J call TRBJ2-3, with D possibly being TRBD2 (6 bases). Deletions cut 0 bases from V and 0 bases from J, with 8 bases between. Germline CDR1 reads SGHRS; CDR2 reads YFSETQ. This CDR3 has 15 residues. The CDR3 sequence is CASSLAGSSTDTQYF. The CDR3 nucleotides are TGCGCCAGCAGCTTGGCCGGGAGTAGCACAGATACGCAGTATTTT.

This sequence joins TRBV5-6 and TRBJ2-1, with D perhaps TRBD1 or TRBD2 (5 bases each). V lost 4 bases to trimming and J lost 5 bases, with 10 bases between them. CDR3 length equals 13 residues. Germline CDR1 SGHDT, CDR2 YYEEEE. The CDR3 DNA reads TGTGCCAGCAGCGGGGGACGAGACAATGAGCAGTTCTTC. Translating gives CASSGGRDNEQFF.

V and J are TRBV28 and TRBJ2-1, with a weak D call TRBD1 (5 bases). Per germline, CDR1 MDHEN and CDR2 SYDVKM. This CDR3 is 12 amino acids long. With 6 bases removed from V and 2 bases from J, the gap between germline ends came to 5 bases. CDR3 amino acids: CASRDTYNEQFF. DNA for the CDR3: TGTGCCAGCAGGGACACCTACAATGAGCAGTTCTTC.

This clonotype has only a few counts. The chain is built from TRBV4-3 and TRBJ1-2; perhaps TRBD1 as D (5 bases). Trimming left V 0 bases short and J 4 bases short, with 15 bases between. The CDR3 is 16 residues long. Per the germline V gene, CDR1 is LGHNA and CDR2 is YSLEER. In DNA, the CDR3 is TGCGCCAGCAGCCAAGATTTTGCAGGGTTGGGCTATGGCTACACCTTC. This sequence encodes CASSQDFAGLGYGYTF.

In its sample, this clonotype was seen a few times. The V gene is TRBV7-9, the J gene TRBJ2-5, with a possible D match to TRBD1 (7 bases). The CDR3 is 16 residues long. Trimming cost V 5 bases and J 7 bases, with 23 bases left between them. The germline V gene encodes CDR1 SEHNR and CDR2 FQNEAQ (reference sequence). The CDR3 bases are TGTGCCAGCAGCCAAAGTCCCGGGACAGACGGGGGGACCCAGTACTTC. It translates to CASSQSPGTDGGTQYF.

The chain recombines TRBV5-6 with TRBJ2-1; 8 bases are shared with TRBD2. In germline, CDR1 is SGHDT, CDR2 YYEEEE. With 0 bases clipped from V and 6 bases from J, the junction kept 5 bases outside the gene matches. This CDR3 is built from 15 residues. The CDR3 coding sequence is TGTGCCAGCAGCTTGGGGGGACTAGATCTCAATGAGCAGTTCTTC. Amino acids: CASSLGGLDLNEQFF.

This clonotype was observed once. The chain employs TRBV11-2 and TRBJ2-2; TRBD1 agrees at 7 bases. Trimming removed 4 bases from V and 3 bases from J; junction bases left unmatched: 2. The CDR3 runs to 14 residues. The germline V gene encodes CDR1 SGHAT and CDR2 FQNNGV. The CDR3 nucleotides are TGTGCCAGCAGCTCGGGACAGTACACCGGGGAGCTGTTTTTT. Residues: CASSSGQYTGELFF.

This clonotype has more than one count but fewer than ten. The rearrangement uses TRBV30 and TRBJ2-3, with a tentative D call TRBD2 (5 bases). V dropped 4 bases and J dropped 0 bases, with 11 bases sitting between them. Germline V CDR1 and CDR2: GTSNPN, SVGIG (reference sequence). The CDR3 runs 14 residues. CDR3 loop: CAWTSGSSTDTQYF. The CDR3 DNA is TGTGCCTGGACGAGCGGATCTAGCACAGATACGCAGTATTTT.